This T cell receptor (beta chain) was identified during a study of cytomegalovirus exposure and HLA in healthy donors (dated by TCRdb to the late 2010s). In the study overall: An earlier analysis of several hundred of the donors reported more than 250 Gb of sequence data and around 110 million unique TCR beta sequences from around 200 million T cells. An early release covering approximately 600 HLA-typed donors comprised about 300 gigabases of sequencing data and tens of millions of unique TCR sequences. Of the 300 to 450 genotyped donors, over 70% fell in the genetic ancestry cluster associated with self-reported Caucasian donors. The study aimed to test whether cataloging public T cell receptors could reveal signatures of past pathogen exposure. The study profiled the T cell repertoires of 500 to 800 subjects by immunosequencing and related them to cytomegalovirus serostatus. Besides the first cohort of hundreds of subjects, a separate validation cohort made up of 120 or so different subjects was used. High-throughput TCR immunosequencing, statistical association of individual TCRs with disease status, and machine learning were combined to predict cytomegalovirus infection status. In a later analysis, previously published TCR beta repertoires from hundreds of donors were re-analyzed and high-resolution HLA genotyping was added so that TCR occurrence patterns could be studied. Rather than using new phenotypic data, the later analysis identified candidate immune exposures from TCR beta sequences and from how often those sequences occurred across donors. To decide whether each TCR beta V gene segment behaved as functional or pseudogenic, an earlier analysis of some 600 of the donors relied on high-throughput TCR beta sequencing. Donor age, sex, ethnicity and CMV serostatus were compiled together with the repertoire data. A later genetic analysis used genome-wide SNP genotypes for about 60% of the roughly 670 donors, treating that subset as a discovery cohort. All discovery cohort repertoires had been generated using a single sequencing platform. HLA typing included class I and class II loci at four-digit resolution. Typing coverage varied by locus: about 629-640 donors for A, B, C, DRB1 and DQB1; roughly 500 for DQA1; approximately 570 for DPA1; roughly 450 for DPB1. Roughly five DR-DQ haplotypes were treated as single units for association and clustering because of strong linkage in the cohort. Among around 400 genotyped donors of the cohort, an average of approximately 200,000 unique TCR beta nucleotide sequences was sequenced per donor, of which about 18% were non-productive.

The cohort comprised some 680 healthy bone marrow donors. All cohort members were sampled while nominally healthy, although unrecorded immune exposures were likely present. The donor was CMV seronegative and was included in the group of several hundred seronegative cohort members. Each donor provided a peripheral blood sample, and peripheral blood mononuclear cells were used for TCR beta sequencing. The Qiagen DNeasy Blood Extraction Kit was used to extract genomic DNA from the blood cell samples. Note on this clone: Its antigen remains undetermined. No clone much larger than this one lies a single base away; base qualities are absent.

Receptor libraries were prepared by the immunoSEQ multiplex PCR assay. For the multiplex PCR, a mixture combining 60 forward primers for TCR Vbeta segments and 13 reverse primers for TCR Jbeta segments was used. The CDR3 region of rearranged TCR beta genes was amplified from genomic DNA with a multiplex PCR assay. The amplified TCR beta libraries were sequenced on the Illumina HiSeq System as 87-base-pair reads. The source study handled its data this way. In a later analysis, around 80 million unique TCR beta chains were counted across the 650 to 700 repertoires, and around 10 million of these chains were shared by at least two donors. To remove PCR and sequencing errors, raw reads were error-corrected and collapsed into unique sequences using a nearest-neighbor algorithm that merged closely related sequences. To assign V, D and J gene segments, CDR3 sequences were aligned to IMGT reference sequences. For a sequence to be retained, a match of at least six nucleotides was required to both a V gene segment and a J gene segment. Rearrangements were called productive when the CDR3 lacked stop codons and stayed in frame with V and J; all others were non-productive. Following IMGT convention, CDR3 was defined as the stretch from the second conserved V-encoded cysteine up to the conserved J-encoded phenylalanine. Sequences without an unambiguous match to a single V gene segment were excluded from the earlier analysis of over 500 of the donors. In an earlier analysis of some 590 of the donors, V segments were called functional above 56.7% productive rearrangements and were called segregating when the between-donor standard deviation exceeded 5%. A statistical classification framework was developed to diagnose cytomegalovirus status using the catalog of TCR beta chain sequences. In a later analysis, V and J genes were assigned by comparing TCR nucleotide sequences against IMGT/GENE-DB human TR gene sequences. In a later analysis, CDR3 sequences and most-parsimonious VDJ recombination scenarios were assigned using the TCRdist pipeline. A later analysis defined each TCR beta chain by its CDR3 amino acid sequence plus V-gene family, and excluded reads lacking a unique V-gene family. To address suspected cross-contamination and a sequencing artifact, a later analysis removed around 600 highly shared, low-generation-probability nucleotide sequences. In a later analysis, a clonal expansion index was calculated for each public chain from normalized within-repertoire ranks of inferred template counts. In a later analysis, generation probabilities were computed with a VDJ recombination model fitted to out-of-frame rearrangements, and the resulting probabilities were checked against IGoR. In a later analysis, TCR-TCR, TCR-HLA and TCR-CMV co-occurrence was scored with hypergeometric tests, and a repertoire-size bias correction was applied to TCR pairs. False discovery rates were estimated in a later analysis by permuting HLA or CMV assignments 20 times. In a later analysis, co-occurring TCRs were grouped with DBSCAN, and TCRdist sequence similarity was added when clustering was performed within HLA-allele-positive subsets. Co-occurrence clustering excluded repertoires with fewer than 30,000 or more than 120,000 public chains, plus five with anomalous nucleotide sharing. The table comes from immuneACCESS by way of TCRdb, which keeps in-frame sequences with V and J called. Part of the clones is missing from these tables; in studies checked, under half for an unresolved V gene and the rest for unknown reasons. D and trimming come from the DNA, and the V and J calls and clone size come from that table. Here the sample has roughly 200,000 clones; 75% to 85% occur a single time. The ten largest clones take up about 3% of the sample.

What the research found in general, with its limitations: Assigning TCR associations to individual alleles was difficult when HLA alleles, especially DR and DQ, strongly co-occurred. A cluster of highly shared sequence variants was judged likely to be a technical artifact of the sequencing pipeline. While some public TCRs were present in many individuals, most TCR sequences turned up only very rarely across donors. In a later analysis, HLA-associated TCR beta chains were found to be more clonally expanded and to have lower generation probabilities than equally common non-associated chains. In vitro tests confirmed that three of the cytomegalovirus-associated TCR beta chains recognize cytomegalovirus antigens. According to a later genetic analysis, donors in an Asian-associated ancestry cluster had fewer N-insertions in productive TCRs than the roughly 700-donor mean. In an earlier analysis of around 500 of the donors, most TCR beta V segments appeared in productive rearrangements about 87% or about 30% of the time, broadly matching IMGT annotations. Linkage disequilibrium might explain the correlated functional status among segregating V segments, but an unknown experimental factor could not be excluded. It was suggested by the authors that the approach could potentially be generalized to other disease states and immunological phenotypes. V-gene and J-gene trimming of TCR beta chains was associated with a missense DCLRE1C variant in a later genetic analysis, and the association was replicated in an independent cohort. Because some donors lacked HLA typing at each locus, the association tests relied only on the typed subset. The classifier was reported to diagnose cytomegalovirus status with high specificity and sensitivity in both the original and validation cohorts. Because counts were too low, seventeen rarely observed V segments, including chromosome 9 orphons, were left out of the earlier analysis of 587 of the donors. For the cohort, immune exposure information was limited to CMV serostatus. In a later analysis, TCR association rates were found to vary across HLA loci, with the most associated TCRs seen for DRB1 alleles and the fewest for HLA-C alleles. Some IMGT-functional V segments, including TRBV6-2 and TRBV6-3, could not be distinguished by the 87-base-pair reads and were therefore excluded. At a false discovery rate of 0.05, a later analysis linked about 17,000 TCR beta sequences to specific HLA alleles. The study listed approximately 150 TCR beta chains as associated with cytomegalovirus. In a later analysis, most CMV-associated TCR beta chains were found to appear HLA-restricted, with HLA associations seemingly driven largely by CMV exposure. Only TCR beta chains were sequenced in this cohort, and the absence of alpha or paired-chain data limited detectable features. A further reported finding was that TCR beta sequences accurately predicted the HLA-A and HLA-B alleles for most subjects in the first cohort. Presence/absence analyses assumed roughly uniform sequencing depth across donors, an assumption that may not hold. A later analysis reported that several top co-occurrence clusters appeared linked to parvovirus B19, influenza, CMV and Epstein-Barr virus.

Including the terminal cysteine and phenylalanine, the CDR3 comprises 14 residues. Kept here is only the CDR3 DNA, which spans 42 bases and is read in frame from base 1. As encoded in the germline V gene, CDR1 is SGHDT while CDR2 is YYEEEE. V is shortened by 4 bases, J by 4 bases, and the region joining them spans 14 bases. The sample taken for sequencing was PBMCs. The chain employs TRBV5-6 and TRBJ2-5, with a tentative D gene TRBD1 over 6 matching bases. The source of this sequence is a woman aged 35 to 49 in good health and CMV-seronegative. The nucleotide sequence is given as TGTGCCAGCAGCCACCAGGGGAGCCGAGAGACCCAGTACTTC. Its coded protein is CASSHQGSRETQYF.